The sample holds a few counts of the clone carrying this T cell receptor beta chain. Its antigen is not known. This CDR3 contains 12 residues. Germline CDR1 reads SEHNR; CDR2 reads FQNEAQ (reference sequence). V shed 8 bases and J shed 11 bases, with 18 bases lying between them. These data belong to a study of CD8+ T cells in alopecia areata. Study-level background: In an open-label trial, patients got 5 to 10 mg tofacitinib twice daily.

RNA was isolated and reverse transcribed to cDNA, the sequencing template. The protocol was immunoSEQ multiplex PCR, while the TCRdb copy is restricted to in-frame clones and leaves out a portion. This table has around 99,000 clones, about 83% appearing once. Study results and limitations: The study also sequences resident alphabeta T cells of normal skin in scalp samples.

Treatment: oral pan-JAK inhibitor, 5-10 mg twice daily. Source: CD8+ T cells sorted from blood, taken at week 24, from a patient treated with tofacitinib. The chain couples TRBV7-9 to TRBJ1-1; maybe TRBD1 (5 bases). This clonotype was obtained from a human donor with alopecia areata. The CDR3 loop is CASWGGILDAFF. The CDR3 DNA reads as TGTGCCAGCTGGGGGGGGATCCTTGACGCTTTCTTT.